Listed here are 18 T cell receptor beta chains from one sample, sequenced in a study of early stage breast cancer tumors (dated by TCRdb to the late 2010s). Library prep was done by the immunoSEQ multiplex PCR assay. In TCRdb, the immuneACCESS table is reduced to in-frame sequences with V and J assigned. These tables do not hold every clone; where another copy was compared, an unresolved V gene accounts for under half, and the others remain unexplained. Counted in this sample were 35,000 to 45,000 clones; roughly 70% of them appeared once. The top ten constitute less than 7.5% of the sample. Sequencing used blood. These receptors were obtained from a person in their sixties or seventies with breast cancer.

The rearrangement joins TRBV5-6 to TRBJ1-2, with D perhaps matching TRBD1 (5 bases). This CDR3 is 14 amino acids long. Germline V gene sequence: CDR1 SGHDT, CDR2 YYEEEE. Trimming shortened V by 1 base and J by 0 bases, and 7 bases separated the two germline ends. In nucleotides, the CDR3 is TGTGCCAGCAGCTTGTGGGGGACTAACTATGGCTACACCTTC. The encoded protein is CASSLWGTNYGYTF.

The V and J genes are TRBV5-1 and TRBJ2-3; 7 positions match TRBD1. Germline CDR1 SGHRS, CDR2 YFSETQ. The CDR3 sequence is 16 residues long. Trimming took 4 bases from V and 5 from J; bases not matched to a gene: 13. The CDR3 reads CASSATGTEIIDTQYF. The CDR3 DNA is TGCGCCAGCAGCGCCACCGGGACAGAGATTATAGATACGCAGTATTTT.

This chain uses TRBV6-6 with TRBJ2-7, with TRBD1 matching over 10 bases. Germline-derived CDR1 and CDR2 are MNHNY and SVGAGI (reference sequence). V trimming: 6 bases; J trimming: 0 bases; junction bases outside the gene matches: 2. This CDR3 has 14 amino acids. The DNA of the CDR3 is TGTGCCAGCAGCCGGACAGGGGGCTCCTACGAGCAGTACTTC. This gives the protein CASSRTGGSYEQYF.

V gene TRBV2 combines with J gene TRBJ1-4; D is unclear. CDR1 is SNHLY and CDR2 is FYNNEI in the germline V gene. The CDR3 consists of 15 residues. The V gene lost 4 bases and the J gene lost 0 bases, with 9 bases spanning the gap. CDR3 protein: CASSGTAATNEKLFF. The CDR3 nucleotides read TGTGCCAGCAGTGGGACGGCCGCAACTAATGAAAAACTGTTTTTT. Variable domain in full (rest from reference TRBV2 and TRBJ1-4): EPEVTQTPSHQVTQMGQEVILRCVPISNHLYFYWYRQILGQKVEFLVSFYNNEISEKSEIFDDQFSVERPDGSNFTLKIRSTKLEDSAMYFCASSGTAATNEKLFFGSGTQLSVL.

The rearrangement uses TRBV7-9 and TRBJ2-7, with a weak D call TRBD1 (6 bases). The CDR3 covers 15 residues. CDR1 is SEHNR and CDR2 is FQNEAQ in the germline V gene (reference sequence). V was shortened by 5 bases and J by 3 bases, with 17 bases between the two germline ends. The CDR3 nucleotides read TGTGCCAGCAGCCACCGAGACAGGATCAGCTACGAGCAGTACTTC. Translating gives CASSHRDRISYEQYF.

CDR3 protein: CASSSTGTTSNQPQHF. Written as DNA, the CDR3 is TGTGCCAGCAGCTCAACCGGGACAACGAGCAATCAGCCCCAGCATTTT. The chain joins TRBV7-2 to TRBJ1-5; tentative D call: TRBD1 (6 bases). Trimming took off 4 bases at V and 1 base at J, with 14 bases between the two ends. Looked up from germline, CDR1 is SGHTA and CDR2 is FQGNSA. The CDR3 covers 16 residues.

This rearrangement joins TRBV5-1 to TRBJ2-2; D is perhaps TRBD1 (6 bases). Looked up from germline, CDR1 is SGHRS and CDR2 is YFSETQ. The V end was cut by 3 bases, the J end by 4 bases, with 10 bases between. This CDR3 is 14 amino acids long. This CDR3 is CASSYQGSTGELFF. CDR3 sequence (DNA): TGCGCCAGCAGCTACCAGGGGAGCACCGGGGAGCTGTTTTTT.

The rearrangement joins TRBV18 to TRBJ1-1; D remains unclear. Per the germline V gene, CDR1 is KGHSH and CDR2 is LQKENI. The CDR3 has 14 residues. V was cut by 1 base and J by 6 bases, with 12 bases left in between. The CDR3: CASSPQNQKSEAFF. CDR3 nucleotide sequence: TGTGCCAGCTCACCACAGAACCAAAAGTCTGAAGCTTTCTTT. Full variable domain (rest looked up from reference TRBV18 and TRBJ1-1): NAGVMQNPRHLVRRRGQEARLRCSPMKGHSHVYWYRQLPEEGLKFMVYLQKENIIDESGMPKERFSAEFPKEGPSILRIQQVVRGDSAAYFCASSPQNQKSEAFFGQGTRLTVV.

J is TRBJ2-2 and V is TRBV11-2; 9 positions agree with TRBD1. The V gene end was trimmed by 5 bases and the J gene end by 5 bases; junction bases not matched to a gene: 9. Germline CDR1 SGHAT, CDR2 FQNNGV. This CDR3 region has 16 residues. The CDR3 here is CASSRTGELGTGELFF. Here the CDR3 DNA reads TGTGCCAGCAGCCGGACAGGGGAGTTAGGGACCGGGGAGCTGTTTTTT.

This chain connects TRBV5-5 to TRBJ2-5; no clear D gene. V dropped 3 bases and J dropped 1 base, with 10 bases sitting between them. The germline CDR1 and CDR2 sequences are SGHKS and YYEKEE (reference sequence). The CDR3 consists of 14 residues. The CDR3 sequence: CASSSSSFQETQYF. DNA for the CDR3: TGTGCCAGCAGCTCCTCGTCCTTCCAAGAGACCCAGTACTTC.

The rearrangement joins TRBV5-4 to TRBJ2-1; 13 bases line up with TRBD2. Per the germline V gene, CDR1 is SGHNT and CDR2 is YYREEE (reference sequence). V lost 4 bases and J lost 14; bases outside the gene matches: 6. This CDR3 has 13 amino acids. CDR3 bases: TGTGCCAGCAGCCTACTAGCGGGGGGGGAAGAGTTCTTC. This gives the protein CASSLLAGGEEFF. The full variable domain, rest sourced from reference TRBV5-4 and TRBJ2-1, is ETGVTQSPTHLIKTRGQQVTLRCSSQSGHNTVSWYQQALGQGPQFIFQYYREEENGRGNFPPRFSGLQFPNYSSELNVNALELDDSALYLCASSLLAGGEEFFGPGTRLTVL.

The rearrangement links TRBV5-1 to TRBJ2-3; D possibly uses TRBD1 or TRBD2 (6 bases each). Germline V CDR1 and CDR2: SGHRS, YFSETQ. CDR3 length equals 18 residues. V dropped 3 bases and J dropped 0 bases, with 20 bases sitting between them. CDR3 sequence (DNA): TGCGCCAGCAGCTCCTTTAGGGGGGTCGTCTCTAGCACAGATACGCAGTATTTT. Its protein product is CASSSFRGVVSSTDTQYF.

This clone was seen a handful of times. The chain combines TRBV29-1 with TRBJ1-1, with D possibly being TRBD1 (6 bases). The CDR3 totals 13 residues. The V end was cut by 7 bases, the J end by 1 base, with 13 bases between. Germline V CDR1 and CDR2: SQVTM, ANQGSEA. The CDR3 sequence: CSAERGANTEAFF. As DNA, the CDR3 is TGCAGCGCGGAACGGGGGGCGAACACTGAAGCTTTCTTT.

The chain recombines TRBV2 with TRBJ2-7; weak D call: TRBD2 (6 bases). CDR1 is SNHLY and CDR2 is FYNNEI in the germline V gene. V dropped 9 bases and J dropped 2 bases, with 14 bases sitting between them. The CDR3 length is 13 residues. CDR3 protein: CARSRGVTYEQYF. The CDR3 DNA sequence: TGTGCCAGAAGCCGCGGGGTCACCTACGAGCAGTACTTC. The entire variable domain, with the rest obtained from reference TRBV2 and TRBJ2-7, is as follows: EPEVTQTPSHQVTQMGQEVILRCVPISNHLYFYWYRQILGQKVEFLVSFYNNEISEKSEIFDDQFSVERPDGSNFTLKIRSTKLEDSAMYFCARSRGVTYEQYFGPGTRLTVT.

CDR3 sequence (DNA): TGTGCCAGCTCACCACCTCTGGCAGGAAGAAACACCATATATTTT. Translating it yields CASSPPLAGRNTIYF. The chain uses TRBV18 and TRBJ1-3, with D uncertain. CDR3 length equals 15 residues. V gave up 0 bases and J gave up 5 bases, with 11 bases separating them. CDR1 and CDR2 (germline): KGHSH, LQKENI.

This chain connects TRBV5-1 to TRBJ2-2; weak D call: TRBD2 (7 bases). Per germline, CDR1 SGHRS and CDR2 YFSETQ. Between the trimmed V and J ends, which lost 3 bases and 3 bases, there was a span of 18 bases. The CDR3 is 17 amino acids. The CDR3 protein is CASSYSRGSGYTGELFF. The CDR3 nucleotides are TGCGCCAGCAGCTATTCCAGGGGTAGCGGGTACACCGGGGAGCTGTTTTTT. Full variable domain (missing parts from reference TRBV5-1 and TRBJ2-2): KAGVTQTPRYLIKTRGQQVTLSCSPISGHRSVSWYQQTPGQGLQFLFEYFSETQRNKGNFPGRFSGRQFSNSRSEMNVSTLELGDSALYLCASSYSRGSGYTGELFFGEGSRLTVL.

This clone turned up a few times. The chain joins TRBV7-2 to TRBJ1-5, with D uncertain. V lost 1 base, J lost 0 bases, and 7 bases lay in between. The length of the CDR3 is 15 residues. CDR1 and CDR2 (germline): SGHTA, FQGNSA. CDR3 nucleotides: TGTGCCAGCAGCTTAGAGGCAGTTAGCAATCAGCCCCAGCATTTT. The encoded protein is CASSLEAVSNQPQHF. Using reference TRBV7-2 and TRBJ1-5 for the parts outside the CDR3, the full variable domain is GAGVSQSPSNKVTEKGKDVELRCDPISGHTALYWYRQSLGQGLEFLIYFQGNSAPDKSGLPSDRFSAERTGGSVSTLTIQRTQQEDSAVYLCASSLEAVSNQPQHFGDGTRLSIL.

This chain uses TRBV19 with TRBJ1-3; no firm D call. V shed 5 bases and J shed 1 base, with 3 bases lying between them. This CDR3 region has 12 residues. Germline-derived CDR1 and CDR2 are LNHDA and SQIVND (reference sequence). CDR3 region: CASSGSGNTIYF. The CDR3, as DNA: TGTGCCAGTAGTGGGTCTGGAAACACCATATATTTT.